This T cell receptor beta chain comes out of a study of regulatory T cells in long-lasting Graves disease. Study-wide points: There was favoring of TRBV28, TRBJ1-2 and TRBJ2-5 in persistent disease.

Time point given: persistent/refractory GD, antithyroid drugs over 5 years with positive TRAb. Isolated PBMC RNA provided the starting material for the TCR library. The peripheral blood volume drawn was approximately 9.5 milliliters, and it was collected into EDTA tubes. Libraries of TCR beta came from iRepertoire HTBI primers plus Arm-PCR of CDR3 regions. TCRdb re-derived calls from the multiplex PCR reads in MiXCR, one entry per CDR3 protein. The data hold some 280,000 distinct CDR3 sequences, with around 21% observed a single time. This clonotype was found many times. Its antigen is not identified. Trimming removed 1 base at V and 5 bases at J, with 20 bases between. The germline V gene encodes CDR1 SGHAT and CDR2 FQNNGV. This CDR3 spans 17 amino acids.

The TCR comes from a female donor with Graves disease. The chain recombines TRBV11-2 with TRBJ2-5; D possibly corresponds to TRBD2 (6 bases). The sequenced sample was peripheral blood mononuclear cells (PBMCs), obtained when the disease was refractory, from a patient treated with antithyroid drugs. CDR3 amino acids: CASSLGRDLGTGETQYF. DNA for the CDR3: TGTGCCAGCAGCTTAGGCCGGGACTTGGGGACTGGGGAGACCCAGTACTTC.